The clone carrying this T cell receptor beta chain was detected ten times or more. Each CDR3 protein gets one entry after TCRdb re-called the reads with MiXCR. This sample carries around 130,000 distinct CDR3 sequences, 7.5% to 9% of them seen once, and the ten largest clones take over 9.5%. This entry belongs to a study of T cell repertoires in cytomegalovirus infection. Study-level background: Signatures in public TCR beta sequences pointed to both CMV infection and matching HLA type.

The receptor's source is a human donor in good health (CMV status not recorded). Some clones in this sample may be carry-over from other donors' samples. Sequencing was done on a sample of PBMCs.

The CDR3 coding sequence is TGTGCCAGCAGCCTTGATCCGGGACAGAACTACGAGCAGTACTTC. Its protein is CASSLDPGQNYEQYF. V usage is TRBV28 and J usage is TRBJ2-7; 7 nucleotides line up with TRBD1. The germline CDR1 and CDR2 sequences are MDHEN and SYDVKM. The V segment lost 6 bases and the J segment 3 bases; nucleotides outside the gene matches: 11. CDR3 length equals 15 residues. Based on the CDR3 plus reference TRBV28 and TRBJ2-7, the full variable domain is DVKVTQSSRYLVKRTGEKVFLECVQDMDHENMFWYRQDPGLGLRLIYFSYDVKMKEKGDIPEGYSVSREKKERFSLILESASTNQTSMYLCASSLDPGQNYEQYFGPGTRLTVT.